This T cell receptor beta chain was found in a study of blood T cell repertoires in COVID-19. Cohorts were based on clinical histories the participants reported. The repertoire was sequenced with immunoSEQ multiplex PCR; TCRdb's copy has only in-frame clones and lacks some. The sample comprises over 150,000 clones, around 80% of which are singletons, and roughly 17% rests with the top ten. The source material was PBMCs or T cells enriched from blood (not recorded which). The receptor was derived from a woman aged 45-60 years who had recovered from COVID-19.

The CDR3 is CASSRGLADEQYF. Written as DNA, the CDR3 is TGCGCCAGCAGCAGAGGACTAGCTGACGAGCAGTACTTC. The V call is TRBV5-1, the J call TRBJ2-7; 8 bases map to TRBD2. CDR1 and CDR2 (germline): SGHRS, YFSETQ. The CDR3 contains 13 residues. J was trimmed by 5 bases and V by 4 bases; bases with no gene match: 5.